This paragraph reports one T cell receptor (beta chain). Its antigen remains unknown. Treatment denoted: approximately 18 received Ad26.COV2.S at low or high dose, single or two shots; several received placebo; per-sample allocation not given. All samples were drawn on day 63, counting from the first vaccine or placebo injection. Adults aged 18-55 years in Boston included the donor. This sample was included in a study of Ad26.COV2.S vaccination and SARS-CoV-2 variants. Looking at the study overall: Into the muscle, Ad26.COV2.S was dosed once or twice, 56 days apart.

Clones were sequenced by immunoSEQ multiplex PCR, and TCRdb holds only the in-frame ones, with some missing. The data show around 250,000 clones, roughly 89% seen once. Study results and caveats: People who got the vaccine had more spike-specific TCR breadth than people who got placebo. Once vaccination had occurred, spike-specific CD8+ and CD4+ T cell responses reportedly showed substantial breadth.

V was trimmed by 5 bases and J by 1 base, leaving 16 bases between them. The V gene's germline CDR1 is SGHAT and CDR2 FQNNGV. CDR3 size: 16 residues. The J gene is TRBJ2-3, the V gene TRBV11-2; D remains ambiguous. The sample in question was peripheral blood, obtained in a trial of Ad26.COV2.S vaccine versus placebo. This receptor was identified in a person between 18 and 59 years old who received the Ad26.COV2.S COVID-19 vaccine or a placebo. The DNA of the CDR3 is TGTGCCAGCAGCAGTGAGATAGGGCTCGGCACAGATACGCAGTATTTT. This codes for CASSSEIGLGTDTQYF.